A single T cell receptor beta chain is shown here with its context. Its specificity is unknown. This entry is derived from a study of cytomegalovirus exposure and HLA in healthy donors. General study findings and limits: Most observed TCR sequences were rare, whereas some public TCRs were detected in many donors. Altogether, 164 TCR beta chains were recorded as cytomegalovirus-associated.

Separation from the 666-subject first cohort characterized the roughly 120-subject validation cohort, to which the donors belonged. V lost 3 bases and J lost 6; bases outside the gene matches: 2. Germline lookup yields CDR1 SGHTA and CDR2 FQGNSA. This CDR3 has 14 residues. Sequencing used immunoSEQ multiplex PCR; TCRdb keeps in-frame clones, though not all of them. This table has approximately 170,000 clones, roughly 84% appearing once. The sample comprised PBMCs. This sequence originates from a man aged 30-40 years in good health and CMV-seropositive. This sequence joins TRBV7-2 and TRBJ2-2; 9 positions match TRBD2. In nucleotides, the CDR3 is TGTGCCAGCAGCTTTAGCGGGGGCCCCGGGGAGCTGTTTTTT. Protein product: CASSFSGGPGELFF.